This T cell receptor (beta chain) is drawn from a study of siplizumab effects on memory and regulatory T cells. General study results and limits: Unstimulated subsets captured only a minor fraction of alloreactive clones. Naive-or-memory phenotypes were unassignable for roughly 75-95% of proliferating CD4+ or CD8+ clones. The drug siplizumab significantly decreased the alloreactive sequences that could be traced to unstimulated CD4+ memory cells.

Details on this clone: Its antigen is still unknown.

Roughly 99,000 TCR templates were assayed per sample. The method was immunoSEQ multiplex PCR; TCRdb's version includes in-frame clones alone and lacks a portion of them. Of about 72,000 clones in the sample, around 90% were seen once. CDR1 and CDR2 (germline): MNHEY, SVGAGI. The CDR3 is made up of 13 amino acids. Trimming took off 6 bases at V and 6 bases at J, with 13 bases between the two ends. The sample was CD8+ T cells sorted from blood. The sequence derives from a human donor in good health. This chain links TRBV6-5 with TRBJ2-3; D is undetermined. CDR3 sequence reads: CASSPTGSDTQYF. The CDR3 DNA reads TGTGCCAGCAGCCCGACTGGAAGTGATACGCAGTATTTT.